The rows below give T cell receptor beta chains drawn from one sample of a study of graft-versus-host responses after intestinal transplantation. Sequencing was performed with immunoSEQ multiplex PCR; in TCRdb, only in-frame clones are kept and a portion is missing. The data show roughly 13,000 clones, just under 85% seen once. The sequencing used PBMCs, collected after intestinal transplantation. Receptor source: a human patient who received an intestinal transplant, so some T cells may come from the graft donor. Both conserved end residues are trimmed from each CDR3.

>TRBJ1-1|TRBV7-2
ASSAFPGQGAFTEAF
>TRBJ2-7|TRBV5-6
ASSLGGPEQY
>TRBJ2-3|TRBV6-4
ASSEGRGGTDTQY
>TRBJ2-7|TRBV21-1
ASSKAAGTPYEQY
>TRBJ2-5|TRBV18
ASSPSGGGRKTQY
>TRBJ2-7|TRBV6-5
ASRGLAGSYEQY
>TRBJ1-2|TRBV9
ASSPSGQGENGYT
>TRBJ1-1|TRBV19
ASSMGAEAF
>TRBJ2-2|TRBV11-2
ASSGILGLTNTGELF
>TRBJ2-5|TRBV9
ASSVRQETQY
>TRBJ1-2|TRBV2
ASRGTNRAYGYT